These T cell receptor beta chains were read from a single sample in a study of Graves' ophthalmopathy and Graves' hyperthyroidism. Each CDR3 protein is one row after TCRdb ran MiXCR on the multiplex PCR reads. The table includes around 1,200,000 distinct CDR3 sequences, about two fifths detected once. Sequenced sample: peripheral blood or thyroid tissue (not recorded which). All receptors derive from an adult man with Graves' hyperthyroidism. Each CDR3 is given with its conserved first and last residue. Fields, in order: J gene, V gene, D gene, clone size, CDR3 DNA, CDR3 protein. D genes are given only for firm matches. Part of the rows lack a size; the others show once, few, many or a class for expanded clones.

J gene: TRBJ1-6; V gene: TRBV7-8; D gene: .; clone size: many; CDR3 DNA: TGTGCCAGCAGCTTGACCCCCGTTAACTATAATTCACCCCTCCACTTT; CDR3 protein: CASSLTPVNYNSPLHF
J gene: TRBJ2-7; V gene: TRBV7-8; D gene: .; clone size: many; CDR3 DNA: TGTGCCAGCAGCTTAGTGACCTACGAGCAGTACTTC; CDR3 protein: CASSLVTYEQYF
J gene: TRBJ1-5; V gene: TRBV25-1; D gene: TRBD1; clone size: few; CDR3 DNA: TGTGCCAGCAGTGGGACAGGGGGCTTACAGCCCCAGCATTTT; CDR3 protein: CASSGTGGLQPQHF
J gene: TRBJ2-2; V gene: TRBV2; D gene: .; clone size: .; CDR3 DNA: TGTGCCAGCAGTTATAATGAGGCCACCGGGGAGCTGTTTTTT; CDR3 protein: CASSYNEATGELFF
J gene: TRBJ1-1; V gene: TRBV7-8; D gene: TRBD1; clone size: few; CDR3 DNA: TGTGCCAGCAGGCCCGACAGGGGGCGAAGTTTGAGAACTGAAGCTTTCTTT; CDR3 protein: CASRPDRGRSLRTEAFF
J gene: TRBJ2-7; V gene: TRBV7-9; D gene: TRBD1; clone size: .; CDR3 DNA: TGTGCCAGCAGTTCTCCCTTAACAGGGGGTTACTCCTACGAGCAGTACTTC; CDR3 protein: CASSSPLTGGYSYEQYF
J gene: TRBJ1-2; V gene: TRBV29-1; D gene: .; clone size: .; CDR3 DNA: TGCAGCGTTGCGGAGAGCAGGTTGAGCGATGGCTACACCTTC; CDR3 protein: CSVAESRLSDGYTF
J gene: TRBJ1-1; V gene: TRBV30; D gene: .; clone size: few; CDR3 DNA: TGTGCCTGGAGTAGGGATTCCACTGAAGCTTTCTTT; CDR3 protein: CAWSRDSTEAFF
J gene: TRBJ1-6; V gene: TRBV7-2; D gene: TRBD1; clone size: many; CDR3 DNA: TGTGCCAGCAGCTTCCCGGGACAGGGTTCACCCCTCCACTTT; CDR3 protein: CASSFPGQGSPLHF
J gene: TRBJ2-5; V gene: TRBV5-4; D gene: .; clone size: few; CDR3 DNA: TGTGCCAGCAGCCCGGGACGGACTAAACAAGAGACCCAGTACTTC; CDR3 protein: CASSPGRTKQETQYF
J gene: TRBJ2-7; V gene: TRBV7-9; D gene: TRBD2; clone size: few; CDR3 DNA: TGTGCCAGCAGCTTAATAGGGCGGGGGGGCCTTGCATACGAGCAGTACTTC; CDR3 protein: CASSLIGRGGLAYEQYF
J gene: TRBJ2-5; V gene: TRBV5-4; D gene: .; clone size: .; CDR3 DNA: TGTGCCAGCAGCTTGGTGTCCAGCCTGCGCGAGACCCAGTACTTC; CDR3 protein: CASSLVSSLRETQYF
J gene: TRBJ1-2; V gene: TRBV7-6; D gene: .; clone size: few; CDR3 DNA: TGTGCCAGCAGCTTAGTTCTCAGCAGTTTTAACTATGGCTACACCTTC; CDR3 protein: CASSLVLSSFNYGYTF
J gene: TRBJ1-6; V gene: TRBV30; D gene: .; clone size: .; CDR3 DNA: TGTGCCTGGAGTGAATTGGGAGTCCCCCTCCACTTT; CDR3 protein: CAWSELGVPLHF
J gene: TRBJ2-7; V gene: TRBV10-3; D gene: .; clone size: many; CDR3 DNA: TGTGCCATCAGTGAAACAGGTATCTACGAGCAGTACTTC; CDR3 protein: CAISETGIYEQYF
J gene: TRBJ1-2; V gene: TRBV10-3; D gene: TRBD1; clone size: .; CDR3 DNA: TGTGCCAGCAGTGAAGTTTCGTCGGACAGGGGCTATGGCTACACCTTC; CDR3 protein: CASSEVSSDRGYGYTF
J gene: TRBJ1-2; V gene: TRBV24-1; D gene: TRBD1; clone size: many; CDR3 DNA: TGTGCCACCAGTGAGAACGGACAGGGAATCGACGGCTACACCTTC; CDR3 protein: CATSENGQGIDGYTF
J gene: TRBJ1-2; V gene: TRBV25-1; D gene: TRBD1; clone size: once; CDR3 DNA: TGTGCCAGCAGTGAGGGATCAGGGGGCGCTATCTATGGCTACACCTTC; CDR3 protein: CASSEGSGGAIYGYTF
J gene: TRBJ1-3; V gene: TRBV12-3/TRBV12-4; D gene: .; clone size: few; CDR3 DNA: TGTGCCAGCAGAAAAACAGCTAACTCTGGAAACACCATATATTTT; CDR3 protein: CASRKTANSGNTIYF
J gene: TRBJ2-2; V gene: TRBV9; D gene: .; clone size: many; CDR3 DNA: TGTGCCAGCAGCGCGTCGAACACCGGGGAGCTGTTTTTT; CDR3 protein: CASSASNTGELFF
J gene: TRBJ2-7; V gene: TRBV14; D gene: TRBD2; clone size: few; CDR3 DNA: TGTGCCAGCAGCCAAGTCTTGGGACTAGCGGGGGAGGCACTCTCCTACGAGCAGTACTTC; CDR3 protein: CASSQVLGLAGEALSYEQYF
J gene: TRBJ2-7; V gene: TRBV7-9; D gene: TRBD1; clone size: many; CDR3 DNA: TGTGCCAGCAGCTTCGGGACAGCCGGGTACGAGCAGTACTTC; CDR3 protein: CASSFGTAGYEQYF
J gene: TRBJ1-1; V gene: TRBV29-1; D gene: .; clone size: .; CDR3 DNA: TGCAGCGTTGATGGGGACGGCATGAACACTGAAGCTTTCTTT; CDR3 protein: CSVDGDGMNTEAFF
J gene: TRBJ2-7; V gene: TRBV6-2/TRBV6-3; D gene: TRBD1; clone size: few; CDR3 DNA: TGTGCCAGCAGTACGGACAGGGGCTCCGAGCAGTACTTC; CDR3 protein: CASSTDRGSEQYF
J gene: TRBJ1-1; V gene: TRBV7-2; D gene: TRBD1; clone size: .; CDR3 DNA: TGTGCCAGCAGCTTGGGGTCCAATTGGGACAGTGAAGCTTTCTTT; CDR3 protein: CASSLGSNWDSEAFF
J gene: TRBJ2-5; V gene: TRBV14; D gene: .; clone size: many; CDR3 DNA: TGTGCCAGCAGCCAACAAGTGGACAGATTCCAAGAGACCCAGTACTTC; CDR3 protein: CASSQQVDRFQETQYF
J gene: TRBJ1-2; V gene: TRBV7-2; D gene: TRBD1; clone size: .; CDR3 DNA: TGTGCCAGCAGCCTAGACAGGGGATTGGAGGACTACACCTTC; CDR3 protein: CASSLDRGLEDYTF
J gene: TRBJ2-7; V gene: TRBV6-5; D gene: .; clone size: .; CDR3 DNA: TGTGCCAGCAGTTTGTTTAGAAATCCGAACGAGCAGTACTTC; CDR3 protein: CASSLFRNPNEQYF
J gene: TRBJ2-5; V gene: TRBV10-1; D gene: TRBD2; clone size: .; CDR3 DNA: TGCGCCAGCACGGATCATAAGGGACTAGCGGGAGAAGAGACCCAGTACTTC; CDR3 protein: CASTDHKGLAGEETQYF
J gene: TRBJ2-3; V gene: TRBV9; D gene: .; clone size: .; CDR3 DNA: TGTGCCAGCAGCATACAGACGGATACGCAGTATTTT; CDR3 protein: CASSIQTDTQYF
J gene: TRBJ1-6; V gene: TRBV9; D gene: TRBD1; clone size: many; CDR3 DNA: TGTGCCAGCAGCCCACGGGACAGGGGATCTAATTCACCCCTCCACTTT; CDR3 protein: CASSPRDRGSNSPLHF
J gene: TRBJ1-2; V gene: TRBV2; D gene: TRBD1; clone size: many; CDR3 DNA: TGTGCCAGCAAGGGACAGGGGGTCTATGGCTACACCTTC; CDR3 protein: CASKGQGVYGYTF
J gene: TRBJ2-5; V gene: TRBV6-5; D gene: TRBD2; clone size: .; CDR3 DNA: TGTGCCAGCAGTTACTACGGTAGCGGGATTCAAGAGACCCAGTACTTC; CDR3 protein: CASSYYGSGIQETQYF
J gene: TRBJ2-2; V gene: TRBV10-3; D gene: .; clone size: .; CDR3 DNA: TGTGCCATCAGCATGGACCCGAGGGAGCTGTTTTTT; CDR3 protein: CAISMDPRELFF
J gene: TRBJ1-1; V gene: TRBV5-4; D gene: .; clone size: few; CDR3 DNA: TGTGCCAGCAGCTCTTGGACAGAAACGAACACTGAAGCTTTCTTT; CDR3 protein: CASSSWTETNTEAFF
J gene: TRBJ2-5; V gene: TRBV5-1; D gene: TRBD1; clone size: few; CDR3 DNA: TGCGCCAGCAGCTTGGGGACCGGGACAGGAAACCAAGAGACCCAGTACTTC; CDR3 protein: CASSLGTGTGNQETQYF
J gene: TRBJ1-1; V gene: TRBV29-1; D gene: .; clone size: .; CDR3 DNA: TGCAGCGTTGAAGGGGAACCCACTGAAGCTTTCTTT; CDR3 protein: CSVEGEPTEAFF
J gene: TRBJ1-1; V gene: TRBV13; D gene: .; clone size: many; CDR3 DNA: TGTGCCAGCAGCTTACTAGTTGGGGGCACTGAAGCTTTCTTT; CDR3 protein: CASSLLVGGTEAFF
J gene: TRBJ2-7; V gene: TRBV7-9; D gene: .; clone size: once; CDR3 DNA: TGTGCCAGCAGCAAGCCAGGAGAGTCCTACGAGCAGTACTTC; CDR3 protein: CASSKPGESYEQYF
J gene: TRBJ1-2; V gene: TRBV29-1; D gene: TRBD1; clone size: .; CDR3 DNA: TGCAGCGTCGATGACAGGGGGATAGGCTATGGCTACACCTTC; CDR3 protein: CSVDDRGIGYGYTF
J gene: TRBJ2-5; V gene: TRBV29-1; D gene: TRBD1; clone size: many; CDR3 DNA: TGCAGCGTTGAAAACCCCGGGACAGCTTTGCTGGGGGCCCAGTACTTC; CDR3 protein: CSVENPGTALLGAQYF
J gene: TRBJ1-2; V gene: TRBV27; D gene: .; clone size: few; CDR3 DNA: TGTGCCAGCGCTGTCCGGGGAGACTATGGCTACACCTTC; CDR3 protein: CASAVRGDYGYTF
J gene: TRBJ2-7; V gene: TRBV11-2; D gene: TRBD2; clone size: .; CDR3 DNA: TGTGCCAGCAGCACCGCTAGCGGGAGGCCTTCGGACGAGCAGTACTTC; CDR3 protein: CASSTASGRPSDEQYF
J gene: TRBJ2-7; V gene: TRBV6-6; D gene: TRBD1; clone size: .; CDR3 DNA: TGTGCCAGCAAACGCGGGACAGGCACCTACGAGCAGTACTTC; CDR3 protein: CASKRGTGTYEQYF
J gene: TRBJ2-2; V gene: TRBV12-3/TRBV12-4; D gene: TRBD1; clone size: .; CDR3 DNA: TGTGCCAGCAGAGGGGACAGGCTAACCGGGGAGCTGTTTTTT; CDR3 protein: CASRGDRLTGELFF
J gene: TRBJ2-7; V gene: TRBV5-1; D gene: TRBD1; clone size: .; CDR3 DNA: TGTGCCAGCTCACCAAAGGGACAGGGATTGAGGGAGCAGTACTTC; CDR3 protein: CASSPKGQGLREQYF
J gene: TRBJ1-6; V gene: TRBV15; D gene: TRBD1; clone size: .; CDR3 DNA: TGTGCCACCAGCTTCGGACAGGGGGCGTCATTCGATCCACCCCTCCACTTT; CDR3 protein: CATSFGQGASFDPPLHF
J gene: TRBJ1-2; V gene: TRBV19; D gene: .; clone size: many; CDR3 DNA: TGTGCCAGTAGTGGGACTCTTACGGAGGGCTACACCTTC; CDR3 protein: CASSGTLTEGYTF
J gene: TRBJ2-7; V gene: TRBV7-7; D gene: TRBD2; clone size: many; CDR3 DNA: TGTGCCAGCAGCTTCCGGGAGGGTTCCGAGCAGTACTTC; CDR3 protein: CASSFREGSEQYF
J gene: TRBJ1-2; V gene: TRBV29-1; D gene: TRBD1; clone size: .; CDR3 DNA: TGCAGTGAAACAGGGGGGATCTATGGCTACACCTTC; CDR3 protein: CSETGGIYGYTF
J gene: TRBJ1-5; V gene: TRBV19; D gene: .; clone size: many; CDR3 DNA: TGTGCCAGTAGTATGCAAACCAATCAGCCCCAGCATTTT; CDR3 protein: CASSMQTNQPQHF
J gene: TRBJ2-7; V gene: TRBV25-1; D gene: TRBD2; clone size: once; CDR3 DNA: TGTGCCAGCCAAGGACTAGCGGGAAGGGGCGAGCAGTACTTC; CDR3 protein: CASQGLAGRGEQYF
J gene: TRBJ1-2; V gene: TRBV5-1; D gene: .; clone size: many; CDR3 DNA: TGCGCCAGCCGGACGAACGGTAACTATGGCTACACCTTC; CDR3 protein: CASRTNGNYGYTF
J gene: TRBJ1-2; V gene: TRBV10-2; D gene: TRBD1; clone size: .; CDR3 DNA: TGCGCCAGCAGTGAGGCTCGTGGGACAGGGGACGGCTACACCTTC; CDR3 protein: CASSEARGTGDGYTF
J gene: TRBJ1-2; V gene: TRBV5-1; D gene: TRBD1; clone size: .; CDR3 DNA: TGTGCCACCAGCAGAGACCCTCTTAGGGGGCTCTTCAATGGCTACACCTTC; CDR3 protein: CATSRDPLRGLFNGYTF
J gene: TRBJ1-4; V gene: TRBV14; D gene: .; clone size: .; CDR3 DNA: TGTGCCAGCAGCCAAAAAGGGACTACTAATGAAAAACTGTTTTTT; CDR3 protein: CASSQKGTTNEKLFF
J gene: TRBJ2-2; V gene: TRBV9; D gene: TRBD1; clone size: .; CDR3 DNA: TGTGCCAGCAGCTTAAGTACAGGGGGCTCCGGGGAGCTGTTTTTT; CDR3 protein: CASSLSTGGSGELFF
J gene: TRBJ1-5; V gene: TRBV20-1; D gene: TRBD1; clone size: many; CDR3 DNA: TGCAGTGCTAGAGACGTCTACAGGGGGAATCAGCCCCAGCATTTT; CDR3 protein: CSARDVYRGNQPQHF
J gene: TRBJ2-5; V gene: TRBV2; D gene: TRBD2; clone size: few; CDR3 DNA: TGTGCCAACAGACTAGCGGGAGGGGAGACCCAGTACTTC; CDR3 protein: CANRLAGGETQYF